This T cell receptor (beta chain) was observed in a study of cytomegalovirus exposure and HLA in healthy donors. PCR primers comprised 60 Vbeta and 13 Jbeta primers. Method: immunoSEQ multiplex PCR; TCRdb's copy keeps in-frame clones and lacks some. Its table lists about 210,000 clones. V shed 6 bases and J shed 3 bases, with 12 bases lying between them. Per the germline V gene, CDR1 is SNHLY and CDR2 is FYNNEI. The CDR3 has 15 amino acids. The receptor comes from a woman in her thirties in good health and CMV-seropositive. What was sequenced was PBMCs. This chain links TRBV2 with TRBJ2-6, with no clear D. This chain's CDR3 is CASRSRGLGANVLTF. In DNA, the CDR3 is TGTGCCAGCAGATCCAGAGGTCTTGGGGCCAACGTCCTGACTTTC.